This passage covers 31 T cell receptor beta chains from one sample sequenced in a study of radiotherapy plus CTLA-4 blockade in lung cancer. Only in-frame clones appear in the TCRdb table, and some are missing; sequencing was by immunoSEQ multiplex PCR. The top ten hold roughly 15% of the sample, which has around 90,000 clones, about four fifths seen once. This specimen consisted of peripheral blood, obtained from a patient treated with radiotherapy plus ipilimumab. All receptors derive from a human donor with non-small cell lung cancer that progressed on radiotherapy plus ipilimumab.

V and J are TRBV2 and TRBJ2-7; TRBD2 matches 8 bases. The CDR3 is 14 amino acids. Germline CDR1 reads SNHLY; CDR2 reads FYNNEI. V dropped 5 bases and J dropped 6; count of bases not matched to a gene: 9. CDR3 residues: CASSPGTSFSEQYF. The CDR3 DNA sequence: TGTGCCAGCAGTCCCGGGACTAGTTTCTCCGAGCAGTACTTC.

This clone has a single count. This rearrangement joins TRBV7-9 to TRBJ2-5, with unresolved D. CDR3 length equals 12 residues. Germline lookup yields CDR1 SEHNR and CDR2 FQNEAQ (reference sequence). The V end was cut by 7 bases, the J end by 3 bases, with 9 bases between. CDR3 in DNA: TGTGCCAGCACCGCGACCGAAGAGACCCAGTACTTC. Amino acid sequence: CASTATEETQYF. The full variable domain, rest sourced from reference TRBV7-9 and TRBJ2-5, is DTGVSQNPRHKITKRGQNVTFRCDPISEHNRLYWYRQTLGQGPEFLTYFQNEAQLEKSRLLSDRFSAERPKGSFSTLEIQRTEQGDSAMYLCASTATEETQYFGPGTRLLVL.

The chain links TRBV2 to TRBJ1-4, with 7 bases lining up with TRBD1. V shed 4 bases, J shed 6 bases, and the junction held 8 bases outside the gene matches. The germline V gene has CDR1 SNHLY and CDR2 FYNNEI. The CDR3 sequence is 15 residues long. CDR3 sequence reads: CASSGQGESHEKLFF. The CDR3 DNA follows: TGTGCCAGCAGTGGACAGGGCGAGAGTCATGAAAAACTGTTTTTT. The full variable domain, with the rest looked up from reference TRBV2 and TRBJ1-4, is EPEVTQTPSHQVTQMGQEVILRCVPISNHLYFYWYRQILGQKVEFLVSFYNNEISEKSEIFDDQFSVERPDGSNFTLKIRSTKLEDSAMYFCASSGQGESHEKLFFGSGTQLSVL.

The chain carries TRBV9 and TRBJ2-7; TRBD1 matches 9 bases. Trimming removed 6 bases from V and 2 bases from J; junction bases left unmatched: 6. The CDR3 is 14 residues long. Per the germline V gene, CDR1 is SGDLS and CDR2 is YYNGEE. The CDR3: CASTRTGAPYEQYF. The CDR3, as DNA: TGTGCCAGCACCCGGACAGGGGCCCCCTACGAGCAGTACTTC.

The chain uses TRBV7-2 and TRBJ2-7; D tentatively reads TRBD1 or TRBD2 (6 bases each). The ends were cut back, 3 bases at V and 4 bases at J, with 10 bases in the middle. Germline V gene data show CDR1 as SGHTA and CDR2 as FQGNSA. CDR3 size: 13 residues. DNA of the CDR3: TGTGCCAGCAGCTTCGGGGGCCCATACGAGCAGTACTTC. It yields the protein CASSFGGPYEQYF.

The chain couples TRBV19 to TRBJ1-2; no clear D. Per germline, CDR1 LNHDA and CDR2 SQIVND (reference sequence). Between the trimmed V and J ends, which lost 0 bases and 2 bases, there was a span of 10 bases. This CDR3 contains 15 residues. The CDR3 coding sequence is TGTGCCAGTAGTATAGATCAGCGGGGAAACTATGGCTACACCTTC. It translates to CASSIDQRGNYGYTF.

The chain recombines TRBV25-1 with TRBJ2-1; 7 nucleotides line up with TRBD1. Germline V lookup: CDR1 MGHDK, CDR2 SYGVNS. The ends lost 1 base at V and 5 bases at J; junction bases unmatched: 5. The CDR3 has 15 amino acids. CDR3 nucleotides: TGTGCCAGCAGTGAATGGGGACAGCTACACAATGAGCAGTTCTTC. Its protein is CASSEWGQLHNEQFF.

The chain has TRBV27 and TRBJ2-4, with D hard to call. The germline CDR1 and CDR2 sequences are MNHEY and SMNVEV (reference sequence). V was shortened by 8 bases and J by 2 bases, with 7 bases between the two germline ends. The CDR3 covers 12 residues. CDR3: CASGPSKNIQYF. CDR3 bases: TGTGCCAGCGGCCCCTCCAAAAACATTCAGTACTTC.

The rearrangement uses TRBV11-2 and TRBJ1-6; possible D gene TRBD1, 6 bases. The CDR3 runs to 15 residues. The germline V gene encodes CDR1 SGHAT and CDR2 FQNNGV. The V gene lost 5 bases and the J gene lost 8 bases, with 16 bases spanning the gap. The CDR3 DNA reads TGTGCCAGCAGCCCCTATGGGGGCGCAGATTCACCCCTCCACTTT. Its translation is CASSPYGGADSPLHF.

This clone came up once. V is TRBV6-5 and J is TRBJ2-7, with D possibly matching TRBD2 (6 bases). CDR1 MNHEY and CDR2 SVGAGI come from the germline V gene. The germline V and J ends were trimmed by 6 bases and 4 bases, with 7 bases remaining between them. The CDR3 consists of 11 residues. Here the CDR3 reads CASSRGYEQYF. DNA of the CDR3: TGTGCCAGCAGCCGGGGGTACGAGCAGTACTTC.

The CDR3 protein is CASSSTYEQYF. CDR3 DNA: TGTGCCAGCAGCTCAACCTACGAGCAGTACTTC. The chain uses TRBV28 and TRBJ2-7, with D hard to call. Per the germline V gene, CDR1 is MDHEN and CDR2 is SYDVKM. The CDR3 sequence is 11 residues long. V gave up 6 bases and J gave up 2 bases, with 5 bases separating them.

J is TRBJ1-6 and V is TRBV5-4, with 7 bases matching TRBD1. J was trimmed by 7 bases and V by 4 bases; bases with no gene match: 5. CDR1 and CDR2 (germline): SGHNT, YYREEE (reference sequence). The CDR3 is made up of 14 amino acids. The CDR3 region has the DNA TGTGCCAGCAGCCTGGACAGGAAGAATTCACCCCTCCACTTT. Its protein is CASSLDRKNSPLHF.

The V gene is TRBV27, the J gene TRBJ2-3; TRBD1 matches at 7 bases. Germline CDR1 is MNHEY and CDR2 is SMNVEV (reference sequence). Losses at the gene ends were 2 bases for V and 3 bases for J; bases not matched to a gene: 11. The CDR3 runs 17 residues. The CDR3 DNA is TGTGCCAGCAGTTTACCCCCCGGGACAGAGACAACAGATACGCAGTATTTT. Translated: CASSLPPGTETTDTQYF.

The chain couples TRBV7-2 to TRBJ2-1; TRBD2 agrees at 9 bases. Germline CDR1 and CDR2: SGHTA and FQGNSA. J gave up 10 bases and V 1 base, and 8 bases lay outside the gene matches. This CDR3 spans 15 amino acids. The CDR3 DNA reads TGTGCCAGCAGCTTAGGAGGCGGGAGGGCCAGCGAGCAGTTCTTC. It codes for CASSLGGGRASEQFF.

The CDR3 DNA reads TGTGCCAGCAGCCCCAGCTATGGCTACACCTTC. Protein: CASSPSYGYTF. The V and J genes are TRBV6-5 and TRBJ1-2; D unresolved. Germline lookup yields CDR1 MNHEY and CDR2 SVGAGI. The CDR3 is 11 amino acids. Between the trimmed V and J ends, which lost 6 bases and 4 bases, there was a span of 6 bases.

This clone came up a few times. The V call is TRBV7-9, the J call TRBJ1-4; D not resolved. CDR3 length equals 12 residues. V was trimmed by 5 bases and J by 11 bases, leaving 12 bases between them. Germline assignment: CDR1 SEHNR and CDR2 FQNEAQ (reference sequence). The CDR3 reads CASSPGDGKLFF. The CDR3 DNA reads TGTGCCAGCAGCCCCGGTGATGGCAAACTGTTTTTT.

V gene TRBV5-5 combines with J gene TRBJ1-2; D is perhaps TRBD1 (6 bases). The CDR3 consists of 14 residues. Germline V gene sequence: CDR1 SGHKS, CDR2 YYEKEE (reference sequence). V lost 0 bases and J 7 bases, leaving 13 bases between the germline ends. The CDR3 coding sequence is TGTGCCAGCAGCTTGGTAGCCGGGACATTTGGCTACACCTTC. Encoded protein: CASSLVAGTFGYTF.

The chain employs TRBV4-1 and TRBJ1-2, with TRBD1 identical over 7 bases. The CDR3 spans 16 residues. Trimming removed 4 bases from V and 5 bases from J; junction bases left unmatched: 13. Germline CDR1 is MGHRA and CDR2 is YSYEKL. The CDR3 DNA follows: TGCGCCAGCAGCCTCAAGGAGGGGACAGTTTTATATGGCTACACCTTC. Its protein is CASSLKEGTVLYGYTF.

The genes are TRBV5-1 and TRBJ1-5; D may be TRBD1 (6 bases). Looked up from germline, CDR1 is SGHRS and CDR2 is YFSETQ. The CDR3 loop spans 15 amino acids. The V end lost 2 bases, the J end lost 2 bases, and 11 bases lay between the germline ends. The CDR3 DNA follows: TGCGCCAGCAGCTTAGGGGGACCGGGCAATCAGCCCCAGCATTTT. Translation gives CASSLGGPGNQPQHF.

As for this clone: This sample also contains other DNA sequences that code for the same CDR3. The chain employs TRBV7-2 and TRBJ1-1; D gene ambiguous. V lost 0 bases, J lost 1 base, and 3 bases lay in between. Germline-derived CDR1 and CDR2 are SGHTA and FQGNSA. This CDR3 contains 13 residues. The CDR3 loop is CASSLAGNTEAFF. The CDR3 DNA sequence: TGTGCCAGCAGCTTAGCGGGGAACACTGAAGCTTTCTTT. Filled out from reference TRBV7-2 and TRBJ1-1, the complete variable domain reads GAGVSQSPSNKVTEKGKDVELRCDPISGHTALYWYRQSLGQGLEFLIYFQGNSAPDKSGLPSDRFSAERTGGSVSTLTIQRTQQEDSAVYLCASSLAGNTEAFFGQGTRLTVV.

This clone has a single count. The rearrangement uses TRBV10-3 and TRBJ1-2; 10 bases agree with TRBD1. Germline V gene sequence: CDR1 ENHRY, CDR2 SYGVKD. The CDR3 extends over 17 amino acids. The ends lost 4 bases at V and 2 bases at J; junction bases unmatched: 10. The CDR3 reads CAISVKAPGQGNYGYTF. The DNA for the CDR3 is TGTGCCATCAGTGTAAAAGCGCCGGGACAGGGGAACTATGGCTACACCTTC.

V and J are TRBV10-1 and TRBJ2-7; 11 bases agree with TRBD2. CDR1 is WNHNN and CDR2 is SYGVQD in the germline V gene (reference sequence). The CDR3 sequence is 15 residues long. After removal of 4 bases from V and 0 bases from J, the junction contained 2 bases not matched to a gene. CDR3 protein: CASSGLAGPSYEQYF. CDR3 DNA: TGCGCCAGCAGTGGACTAGCGGGACCCTCCTACGAGCAGTACTTC.

The gene calls are TRBV7-8 and TRBJ2-5; the D gene is possibly TRBD1 (5 bases). The CDR3 is 14 residues long. V lost 4 bases and J 3 bases, leaving 12 bases between the germline ends. Per germline, CDR1 SGHVS and CDR2 FQNEAQ. The CDR3 protein is CASSSQGTKETQYF. CDR3 DNA: TGTGCCAGCAGCTCCCAGGGAACGAAAGAGACCCAGTACTTC.

Comments on this clone: Other DNA sequences in the sample encode the same CDR3. The CDR3 DNA reads TGTGCCAGCAGTGAAGCTGGCGACACTGAAGCTTTCTTT. This translates into CASSEAGDTEAFF. V is TRBV6-1 and J is TRBJ1-1, with D hard to call. V was trimmed by 0 bases and J by 3 bases, leaving 5 bases between them. Looked up from germline, CDR1 is MNHNS and CDR2 is SASEGT. CDR3 length equals 13 residues.

J is TRBJ2-3 and V is TRBV7-6; D is unclear. This CDR3 is built from 12 residues. The V and J ends lost 3 bases and 5 bases respectively, with 6 bases between them. Germline CDR1 is SGHVS and CDR2 is FNYEAQ. CDR3 region: CASSFARDTQYF. The CDR3 coding sequence is TGTGCCAGCAGCTTCGCCCGAGATACGCAGTATTTT.

This clone was seen more than once but under ten times. The rearrangement joins TRBV4-3 to TRBJ2-3; D might be TRBD2 (6 bases). Trimming left V 3 bases short and J 3 bases short, with 13 bases between. This CDR3 has 15 amino acids. Germline V gene lookup returns CDR1 LGHNA and CDR2 YSLEER. Written as DNA, the CDR3 is TGCGCCAGCAGCCAGGCGACCCGGGGGACAGATACGCAGTATTTT. Protein sequence: CASSQATRGTDTQYF.

The chain carries TRBV5-1 and TRBJ2-7; weak D call: TRBD1 (6 bases). Germline CDR1 reads SGHRS; CDR2 reads YFSETQ. V was trimmed by 3 bases and J by 0 bases, leaving 19 bases between them. The CDR3 is made up of 17 amino acids. CDR3 nucleotide sequence: TGCGCCAGCAGCTCGGCCCTCGGAACAGGGCTCTCCTACGAGCAGTACTTC. Amino acids: CASSSALGTGLSYEQYF.

V usage is TRBV11-2 and J usage is TRBJ2-7; 13 positions match TRBD2. The V and J ends lost 5 bases and 5 bases, in that order; junction bases with no gene match: 6. The germline V gene has CDR1 SGHAT and CDR2 FQNNGV. The CDR3 contains 15 residues. The CDR3 nucleotides read TGTGCCAGCAGCCACCTAGGACTAGCGGGAGACGAGCAGTACTTC. It encodes CASSHLGLAGDEQYF.

The chain combines TRBV7-2 with TRBJ2-5, with 8 nucleotides matching TRBD2. The CDR3 is 15 residues long. The germline V gene encodes CDR1 SGHTA and CDR2 FQGNSA. J lost 4 bases, V lost 2 bases, and 6 bases had no gene match. The CDR3 sequence: CASSLTAGRAETQYF. The CDR3 nucleotides read TGTGCCAGCAGCTTAACGGCCGGGAGGGCAGAGACCCAGTACTTC.

The genes are TRBV7-9 and TRBJ2-7; TRBD2 matches 10 bases. The CDR3 is 13 amino acids. With 6 bases clipped from V and 7 bases from J, the junction kept 6 bases outside the gene matches. Germline V lookup: CDR1 SEHNR, CDR2 FQNEAQ (reference sequence). CDR3 in DNA: TGTGCCAGCAGAAGCGGGGGGGCCCTTGAGCAGTACTTC. Translating gives CASRSGGALEQYF. Full variable domain (rest looked up from reference TRBV7-9 and TRBJ2-7): DTGVSQNPRHKITKRGQNVTFRCDPISEHNRLYWYRQTLGQGPEFLTYFQNEAQLEKSRLLSDRFSAERPKGSFSTLEIQRTEQGDSAMYLCASRSGGALEQYFGPGTRLTVT.

The rearrangement links TRBV7-2 to TRBJ2-5, with 9 nucleotides matching TRBD1. Germline loops: CDR1 SGHTA, CDR2 FQGNSA. The CDR3 spans 15 residues. The V and J ends lost 3 bases and 11 bases, in that order; junction bases with no gene match: 13. The CDR3 sequence is CASSFAYRDRVEQYF. CDR3 in DNA: TGTGCCAGCAGCTTCGCCTACCGGGACAGGGTAGAGCAGTACTTC.